Below, 21 T cell receptor beta chains from the same sample are listed, as sequenced in a study of T cell clones after liver transplantation. Clones were read by immunoSEQ multiplex PCR, and TCRdb kept only the in-frame ones, dropping some. Among some 110,000 clones listed, 90% were seen once. The sequences come from CD4+ T cells from blood, collected 12 months after liver transplant. These receptors came from a human patient who received a liver transplant. Some T cells may possibly be graft donor cells.

This chain joins TRBV10-2 and TRBJ2-5, with 7 bases fitting TRBD1. Trimming took 0 bases from V and 7 from J; bases not matched to a gene: 5. This CDR3 spans 14 amino acids. The V gene's germline CDR1 is WSHSY and CDR2 SAAADI. CDR3 in DNA: TGCGCCAGCAGTGAGTCGGGACAGAGCGTGACCCAGTACTTC. Amino acids: CASSESGQSVTQYF.

The rearrangement uses TRBV10-3 and TRBJ1-4; the D gene is possibly TRBD1 (5 bases). Germline assignment: CDR1 ENHRY and CDR2 SYGVKD. The CDR3 sequence is 15 residues long. V was cut by 0 bases and J by 9 bases, with 14 bases left in between. CDR3 in amino acids: CAISESGRLGKKLFF. The CDR3 DNA is TGTGCCATCAGTGAGTCGGGGCGCCTTGGGAAAAAACTGTTTTTT.

The chain is built from TRBV5-1 and TRBJ1-1, with TRBD1 matching over 10 bases. The CDR3 totals 15 residues. J gave up 5 bases and V 0 bases, and 4 bases lay outside the gene matches. CDR1 is SGHRS and CDR2 is YFSETQ in the germline V gene. In nucleotides, the CDR3 is TGCGCCAGCAGCTTGGGAGGGACAGGGGCGACTGAAGCTTTCTTT. Protein product: CASSLGGTGATEAFF.

The chain couples TRBV4-2 to TRBJ2-7, with D unclear. Trimming removed 1 base at V and 3 bases at J, with 7 bases between. CDR3 length: 13 residues. Germline V gene data show CDR1 as LGHNA and CDR2 as YNFKEQ. In DNA, the CDR3 is TGTGCCAGCAGCCAAGGTATGAACTACGAGCAGTACTTC. It codes for CASSQGMNYEQYF.

V is TRBV18 and J is TRBJ2-2; D is perhaps TRBD1 (6 bases). Germline V CDR1 and CDR2: KGHSH, LQKENI. The V end was cut by 2 bases, the J end by 0 bases, with 10 bases between. The CDR3 runs to 16 residues. The chain's CDR3 is CASSPRTVANTGELFF. The CDR3 bases are TGTGCCAGCTCACCAAGGACAGTCGCGAACACCGGGGAGCTGTTTTTT.

The V and J genes are TRBV6-1 and TRBJ1-2, with D perhaps matching TRBD1 (5 bases). Trimming removed 7 bases from V and 2 bases from J, with 14 bases in between. The CDR3 extends over 14 amino acids. Germline CDR1 is MNHNS and CDR2 is SASEGT. The CDR3 here is CASMEAGLNYGYTF. In DNA form, the CDR3 reads TGTGCCAGCATGGAAGCAGGGTTAAACTATGGCTACACCTTC.

The chain is built from TRBV28 and TRBJ1-1; 8 nucleotides match TRBD1. With 6 bases clipped from V and 0 bases from J, the junction kept 15 bases outside the gene matches. The V gene's germline CDR1 is MDHEN and CDR2 SYDVKM. The CDR3 sequence is 18 residues long. The CDR3, as DNA: TGTGCCAGCAGATCCGTCTCGGCAGGGGGCTTCGTGAACACTGAAGCTTTCTTT. It is translated as CASRSVSAGGFVNTEAFF.

Written as DNA, the CDR3 is TGTGCCAGCAGTGGTGATAGCGGGGCGCCAGATACGCAGTATTTT. This gives the protein CASSGDSGAPDTQYF. This sequence joins TRBV2 and TRBJ2-3, with 8 bases aligning to TRBD2. Per germline, CDR1 SNHLY and CDR2 FYNNEI. J gave up 4 bases and V 4 bases, and 7 bases lay outside the gene matches. The CDR3 extends over 15 amino acids.

This clone turned up a few times. The genes are TRBV5-1 and TRBJ2-7; 8 positions agree with TRBD1. The CDR3 is 15 residues long. Germline assignment: CDR1 SGHRS and CDR2 YFSETQ. V shed 0 bases and J 2 bases; nucleotides not matched to a gene: 4. The CDR3 loop is CASSLALTGAYEQYF. The DNA for the CDR3 is TGCGCCAGCAGCTTGGCCCTGACAGGGGCCTACGAGCAGTACTTC.

This clone was observed once. The gene calls are TRBV5-4 and TRBJ2-1; 7 positions agree with TRBD2. V dropped 4 bases and J dropped 8; count of bases not matched to a gene: 9. Germline V gives CDR1 SGHNT, CDR2 YYREEE (reference sequence). This CDR3 contains 14 residues. CDR3 DNA sequence: TGTGCCAGCAGCAAGGGCCTAGCGGACGATGAGCAGTTCTTC. Amino acid sequence: CASSKGLADDEQFF.

The rearrangement links TRBV4-2 to TRBJ2-3; D remains ambiguous. Deletions cut 3 bases from V and 0 bases from J, with 7 bases between. The germline CDR1 and CDR2 sequences are LGHNA and YNFKEQ. The CDR3 is 14 residues long. As DNA, the CDR3 is TGTGCCAGCAGCCAGTCCCCTAGCACAGATACGCAGTATTTT. Translation gives CASSQSPSTDTQYF.

The V gene is TRBV15, the J gene TRBJ2-4; perhaps D is TRBD1 or TRBD2 (5 bases each). Germline-derived CDR1 and CDR2 are LNHNV and YYDKDF (reference sequence). The CDR3 has 16 residues. V was clipped by 8 bases and J by 6 bases, with 23 bases between them. Written as DNA, the CDR3 is TGTGCCACCCGAAGGGTGAGGGGCGATGGATTAAACATTCAGTACTTC. It encodes CATRRVRGDGLNIQYF.

The chain carries TRBV23-1 and TRBJ1-5; D is uncertain. TRBV23-1 is designated an ORF whose function remains uncertain. The CDR3 runs to 17 residues. Deletions cut 8 bases from V and 4 bases from J, with 24 bases between. CDR3 amino acids: CASPQSAGVLRNQPQHF. In DNA form, the CDR3 reads TGCGCCAGCCCCCAGTCAGCCGGCGTTTTGAGGAATCAGCCCCAGCATTTT.

This chain uses TRBV11-3 with TRBJ2-3; 7 bases align to TRBD2. V gave up 0 bases and J gave up 7 bases; unmatched junction bases: 10. The CDR3 extends over 16 amino acids. CDR1 is SGHNT and CDR2 is YENEEA in the germline V gene. CDR3: CASSLEVGLGGNTQYF. CDR3 nucleotide sequence: TGTGCCAGCAGCTTAGAGGTTGGACTAGGAGGAAATACGCAGTATTTT.

The chain recombines TRBV2 with TRBJ1-2; possibly TRBD1 for D (5 bases). Germline CDR1 SNHLY, CDR2 FYNNEI. V dropped 2 bases and J dropped 1 base, with 8 bases sitting between them. CDR3 length equals 14 residues. The CDR3 nucleotides are TGTGCCAGCAGTGAAACCAGGGTTAACTATGGCTACACCTTC. This codes for CASSETRVNYGYTF.

This chain joins TRBV6-5 and TRBJ2-7; tentative D call: TRBD1 (5 bases). CDR1 MNHEY and CDR2 SVGAGI come from the germline V gene. The CDR3 spans 15 residues. V was trimmed by 4 bases and J by 2 bases, leaving 15 bases between them. The DNA for the CDR3 is TGTGCCAGCAGTTTGCCAGGGTCACCTGCCTACGAGCAGTACTTC. This codes for CASSLPGSPAYEQYF.

The chain carries TRBV6-5 and TRBJ1-4, with 7 bases fitting TRBD1. Germline trimming cut 0 bases from V and 5 bases from J; bases unmatched to any gene: 6. The CDR3 spans 16 residues. In germline, CDR1 is MNHEY, CDR2 SVGAGI. The CDR3 sequence is CASSYSFGQVNEKLFF. The CDR3 nucleotides are TGTGCCAGCAGTTACTCGTTTGGACAGGTGAATGAAAAACTGTTTTTT.

The chain joins TRBV7-8 to TRBJ2-3; 8 bases match TRBD2. Germline V lookup: CDR1 SGHVS, CDR2 FQNEAQ. V was clipped by 4 bases and J by 1 base; unmatched bases: 7. The CDR3 covers 16 residues. CDR3: CASSSQAGVGTDTQYF. The CDR3 DNA reads TGTGCCAGCAGCTCCCAAGCGGGAGTGGGCACAGATACGCAGTATTTT.

The chain links TRBV27 to TRBJ2-1, with TRBD2 matching 11 bases. This CDR3 is 15 amino acids long. Trimming removed 8 bases from V and 1 base from J; junction bases left unmatched: 4. Germline V lookup: CDR1 MNHEY, CDR2 SMNVEV (reference sequence). CDR3 residues: CASLTSGRSYNEQFF. CDR3 bases: TGTGCCAGCCTTACTAGCGGGAGATCCTACAATGAGCAGTTCTTC.

V gene TRBV29-1 combines with J gene TRBJ2-2, with 8 bases matching TRBD2. There are 15 residues in the CDR3. After removal of 5 bases from V and 6 bases from J, the junction contained 11 bases not matched to a gene. The germline V gene encodes CDR1 SQVTM and CDR2 ANQGSEA. CDR3 region: CSVHFWTSFSGELFF. The CDR3 coding sequence is TGCAGCGTTCATTTCTGGACTAGCTTTTCCGGGGAGCTGTTTTTT.

This sequence joins TRBV7-2 and TRBJ2-3; D perhaps matches TRBD2 (5 bases). V lost 5 bases, J lost 6 bases, and 21 bases lay in between. The CDR3 covers 16 residues. Germline V gene sequence: CDR1 SGHTA, CDR2 FQGNSA. This CDR3 is CASSRLPLAPGDTQYF. The CDR3 DNA reads TGTGCCAGCAGCCGACTCCCTCTAGCTCCGGGGGATACGCAGTATTTT.